The 8 T cell receptor beta chains below all came from one sample that was sequenced in a study of blood T cell repertoires in COVID-19. Measured with immunoSEQ multiplex PCR; TCRdb has only the in-frame clones, and not every one. The table shows more than 200,000 clones, with 85% to 90% occurring only once. Sequencing used peripheral blood. The origin of the receptors is a man over 45 with acute or convalescent COVID-19.

The chain uses TRBV19 and TRBJ2-3; 7 positions match TRBD2. The CDR3 spans 17 residues. Trimming took 1 base from V and 2 from J; bases not matched to a gene: 9. Germline CDR1 and CDR2: LNHDA and SQIVND (reference sequence). CDR3 region: CASSIGGASGHTDTQYF. The CDR3 DNA reads TGTGCCAGTAGTATAGGAGGGGCTAGCGGTCACACAGATACGCAGTATTTT. Full variable domain (outside the CDR3, taken from reference TRBV19 and TRBJ2-3): DGGITQSPKYLFRKEGQNVTLSCEQNLNHDAMYWYRQDPGQGLRLIYYSQIVNDFQKGDIAEGYSVSREKKESFPLTVTSAQKNPTAFYLCASSIGGASGHTDTQYFGPGTRLTVL.

The chain employs TRBV29-1 and TRBJ2-3; weak D call: TRBD1 (6 bases). Trimming stripped 4 bases from V and 0 bases from J, with 14 bases between. Germline CDR1 SQVTM, CDR2 ANQGSEA. This CDR3 has 15 amino acids. The CDR3 coding sequence is TGCAGCGTTGCCCGGGACATTACGAGCACAGATACGCAGTATTTT. Its translation: CSVARDITSTDTQYF.

The V and J genes are TRBV11-2 and TRBJ2-2; 8 nucleotides align to TRBD1. V trimming: 4 bases; J trimming: 7 bases; junction bases outside the gene matches: 5. Germline loops: CDR1 SGHAT, CDR2 FQNNGV. The CDR3 is made up of 14 amino acids. As DNA, the CDR3 is TGTGCCAGCAGCTCTCAGGGGGCTGGCGGGGAGCTGTTTTTT. It is translated as CASSSQGAGGELFF. The full variable domain, in which reference TRBV11-2 and TRBJ2-2 provide the parts outside the CDR3, is EAGVAQSPRYKIIEKRQSVAFWCNPISGHATLYWYQQILGQGPKLLIQFQNNGVVDDSQLPKDRFSAERLKGVDSTLKIQPAKLEDSAVYLCASSSQGAGGELFFGEGSRLTVL.

The chain combines TRBV5-1 with TRBJ2-2, with a tentative D call TRBD2 (5 bases). The CDR3 runs to 17 residues. V was clipped by 0 bases and J by 3 bases, with 15 bases between them. The germline V gene has CDR1 SGHRS and CDR2 YFSETQ. The CDR3 DNA sequence: TGCGCCAGCAGCTTGGCCTGGCCTCGGGATTACACCGGGGAGCTGTTTTTT. Its protein is CASSLAWPRDYTGELFF.

The chain employs TRBV27 and TRBJ2-1; the match to TRBD2 covers 15 bases. The CDR3 has 15 amino acids. The germline CDR1 and CDR2 sequences are MNHEY and SMNVEV (reference sequence). V shed 5 bases and J 7 bases; nucleotides not matched to a gene: 3. The CDR3 sequence: CASSRGLAGGNEQFF. CDR3 coding DNA: TGTGCCAGCAGTCGTGGACTAGCGGGGGGGAATGAGCAGTTCTTC.

The chain carries TRBV6-5 and TRBJ1-1, with 7 bases fitting TRBD1. Trimming took 10 bases from V and 5 from J; bases not matched to a gene: 4. Looked up from germline, CDR1 is MNHEY and CDR2 is SVGAGI. The CDR3 length is 11 residues. The CDR3 nucleotides read TGTGCCACGCACAGGGGAACTGAAGCTTTCTTT. Protein: CATHRGTEAFF.

As DNA, the CDR3 is TGTGCCAGCAGTTCGCAGGGGAAAGCTGGAAACACCATATATTTT. Translating it yields CASSSQGKAGNTIYF. V is TRBV6-6 and J is TRBJ1-3; tentatively, D is TRBD1 (6 bases). Trimming stripped 4 bases from V and 2 bases from J, with 12 bases between. Germline V gene data show CDR1 as MNHNY and CDR2 as SVGAGI (reference sequence). There are 15 residues in the CDR3.

This sequence joins TRBV9 and TRBJ1-1; 10 bases map to TRBD1. The CDR3 extends over 14 amino acids. The germline gives CDR1 SGDLS, CDR2 YYNGEE. V lost 4 bases and J lost 4; bases outside the gene matches: 4. The chain's CDR3 is CASSMTGGITEAFF. The CDR3 DNA is TGTGCCAGCAGCATGACAGGGGGCATCACTGAAGCTTTCTTT.